This T cell receptor (beta chain) was retrieved from a study of blood T cell repertoires in COVID-19. The V segment lost 5 bases and the J segment 1 base; nucleotides outside the gene matches: 2. Germline values: CDR1 SGHAT, CDR2 FQNNGV. The CDR3 totals 16 residues. The data were produced by immunoSEQ multiplex PCR, yet TCRdb's version contains in-frame clones alone and is incomplete. The sample yields roughly 180,000 clones, more than 65% seen once. The material sequenced was peripheral blood. The sequence was collected from a woman aged 55-69 years with COVID-19, enrolled during active disease. The genes are TRBV11-2 and TRBJ2-3; TRBD2 aligns across 14 bases. This chain's CDR3 is CASSLTSGGGTDTQYF. The DNA of the CDR3 is TGTGCCAGCAGCCTGACTAGCGGGGGGGGCACAGATACGCAGTATTTT.